Following are 12 T cell receptor beta chains from one sample sequenced in a study of blood T cell repertoires in COVID-19. Method: immunoSEQ multiplex PCR; TCRdb's copy keeps in-frame clones and lacks some. The table shows under 95,000 clones, with 70% to 90% occurring only once. Material for sequencing was peripheral blood. These receptors originate from an elderly woman with acute or convalescent COVID-19.

This sequence joins TRBV5-1 and TRBJ2-1; 8 nucleotides align to TRBD2. V lost 4 bases, J lost 1 base, and 10 bases stayed unmatched. The CDR3 is made up of 17 amino acids. The germline CDR1 and CDR2 sequences are SGHRS and YFSETQ. CDR3 coding DNA: TGCGCCAGCAGCCCCACCTTAGCGGGGCCTTCCTACAATGAGCAGTTCTTC. Its protein product is CASSPTLAGPSYNEQFF.

The chain combines TRBV11-2 with TRBJ2-1, with 9 bases matching TRBD2. This CDR3 comprises 16 residues. V lost 1 base, J lost 2 bases, and 3 bases stayed unmatched. The germline V gene encodes CDR1 SGHAT and CDR2 FQNNGV. The CDR3 reads CASSLAGGGAYNEQFF. The CDR3 bases are TGTGCCAGCAGCTTAGCTGGCGGGGGGGCCTACAATGAGCAGTTCTTC.

The chain uses TRBV6-5 and TRBJ1-1, with 9 bases identical to TRBD1. The CDR3 is 14 amino acids. Germline assignment: CDR1 MNHEY and CDR2 SVGAGI. The trim removed 6 bases at V and 1 base at J, leaving 3 bases unmatched. The CDR3 DNA is TGTGCCAGCAGCTCACAGGGGGCGAACACTGAAGCTTTCTTT. Amino acid sequence: CASSSQGANTEAFF.

The chain carries TRBV25-1 and TRBJ2-4; D unclear. This CDR3 has 15 residues. V was cut by 4 bases and J by 0 bases, with 10 bases left in between. Per the germline V gene, CDR1 is MGHDK and CDR2 is SYGVNS. The CDR3 reads CASSADGLAKNIQYF. In DNA form, the CDR3 reads TGTGCCAGCAGTGCTGATGGGCTAGCCAAAAACATTCAGTACTTC.

The rearrangement uses TRBV4-2 and TRBJ2-7; the match to TRBD1 covers 9 bases. The trim removed 4 bases at V and 5 bases at J, leaving 9 bases unmatched. Germline assignment: CDR1 LGHNA and CDR2 YNFKEQ. The CDR3 consists of 15 residues. CDR3 sequence reads: CASSLSDRGNDEQYF. The CDR3 DNA reads as TGTGCCAGCAGCCTTTCGGACAGGGGTAACGACGAGCAGTACTTC.

The J gene is TRBJ1-1, the V gene TRBV12-3 or TRBV12-4, with D tentatively TRBD1 (5 bases). V was trimmed by 5 bases and J by 1 base, leaving 8 bases between them. The CDR3 loop spans 13 amino acids. CDR3 in DNA: TGTGCCAGCAGTCTACAGGCGAACACTGAAGCTTTCTTT. Residues: CASSLQANTEAFF.

The rearrangement joins TRBV9 to TRBJ2-2, with a tentative D call TRBD1 (5 bases). The CDR3 covers 14 residues. The germline V and J ends were trimmed by 4 bases and 2 bases, with 9 bases remaining between them. CDR1 SGDLS and CDR2 YYNGEE come from the germline V gene. The CDR3 is CASSPTANTGELFF. The DNA for the CDR3 is TGTGCCAGCAGCCCGACAGCCAACACCGGGGAGCTGTTTTTT.

The chain joins TRBV5-4 to TRBJ1-6; no clear D gene. With 3 bases removed from V and 7 bases from J, the gap between germline ends came to 17 bases. The V gene's germline CDR1 is SGHNT and CDR2 YYREEE (reference sequence). This CDR3 contains 16 residues. The CDR3 region has the DNA TGTGCCAGCAGCTCGCGGGGTTTAGCGTCGAATTCACCCCTCCACTTT. Protein sequence: CASSSRGLASNSPLHF.

This clone was counted once. V and J are TRBV2 and TRBJ1-5; D is ambiguous. CDR3 length: 11 residues. V was shortened by 3 bases and J by 7 bases, with 4 bases between the two germline ends. The V gene's germline CDR1 is SNHLY and CDR2 FYNNEI. CDR3 protein: CASSEEQPQHF. In DNA, the CDR3 is TGTGCCAGCAGTGAGGAGCAGCCCCAGCATTTT.

The rearrangement joins TRBV6-7 to TRBJ1-2; 8 bases match TRBD1. TRBV6-7 is an open reading frame whose function is uncertain. J gave up 7 bases and V 5 bases, and 9 bases lay outside the gene matches. CDR3 length equals 14 residues. CDR3 in DNA: TGTGCCAGCAGTAGGGACAGGCTTAGGTTTGGCTACACCTTC. It yields the protein CASSRDRLRFGYTF.

This clone was found a few times. This sequence joins TRBV5-6 and TRBJ2-7; TRBD1 agrees at 9 bases. Germline CDR1 is SGHDT and CDR2 is YYEEEE. CDR3 length equals 14 residues. After removal of 4 bases from V and 2 bases from J, the junction contained 4 bases not matched to a gene. Here the CDR3 DNA reads TGTGCCAGCAGCAAGGGACAGGGTGCCTACGAGCAGTACTTC. Protein: CASSKGQGAYEQYF.

This clone came up once. The genes are TRBV10-3 and TRBJ2-2, with a tentative D call TRBD2 (5 bases). Per germline, CDR1 ENHRY and CDR2 SYGVKD. The V gene lost 7 bases and the J gene lost 0 bases, with 9 bases spanning the gap. The CDR3 is 14 amino acids. CDR3 region: CAIMDGTNTGELFF. As DNA, the CDR3 is TGTGCCATCATGGACGGGACGAACACCGGGGAGCTGTTTTTT.